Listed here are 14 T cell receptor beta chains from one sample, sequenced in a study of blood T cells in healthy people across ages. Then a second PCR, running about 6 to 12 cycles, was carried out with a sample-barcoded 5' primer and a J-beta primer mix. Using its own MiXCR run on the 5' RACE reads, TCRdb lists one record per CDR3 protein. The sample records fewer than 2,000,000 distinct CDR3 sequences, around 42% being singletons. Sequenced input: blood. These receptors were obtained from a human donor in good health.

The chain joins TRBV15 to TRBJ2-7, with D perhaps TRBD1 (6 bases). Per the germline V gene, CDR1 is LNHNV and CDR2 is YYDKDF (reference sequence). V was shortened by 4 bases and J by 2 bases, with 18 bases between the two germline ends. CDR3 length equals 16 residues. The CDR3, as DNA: TGTGCCACCAGCAATAACAGGGTCAGCTCTACCTACGAGCAGTACTTC. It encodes CATSNNRVSSTYEQYF. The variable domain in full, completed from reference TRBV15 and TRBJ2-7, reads DAMVIQNPRYQVTQFGKPVTLSCSQTLNHNVMYWYQQKSSQAPKLLFHYYDKDFNNEADTPDNFQSRRPNTSFCFLDIRSPGLGDTAMYLCATSNNRVSSTYEQYFGPGTRLTVT.

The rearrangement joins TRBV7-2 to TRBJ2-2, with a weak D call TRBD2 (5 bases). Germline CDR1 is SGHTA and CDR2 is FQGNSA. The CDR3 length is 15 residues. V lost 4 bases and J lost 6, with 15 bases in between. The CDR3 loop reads CASSSELVAAGELFF. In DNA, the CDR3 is TGTGCCAGCAGCTCGGAACTAGTCGCGGCCGGGGAGCTGTTTTTT. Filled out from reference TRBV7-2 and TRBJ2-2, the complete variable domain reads GAGVSQSPSNKVTEKGKDVELRCDPISGHTALYWYRQSLGQGLEFLIYFQGNSAPDKSGLPSDRFSAERTGGSVSTLTIQRTQQEDSAVYLCASSSELVAAGELFFGEGSRLTVL.

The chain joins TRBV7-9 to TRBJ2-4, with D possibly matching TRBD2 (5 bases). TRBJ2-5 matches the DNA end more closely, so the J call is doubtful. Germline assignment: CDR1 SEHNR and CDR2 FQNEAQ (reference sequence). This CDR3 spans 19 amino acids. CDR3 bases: TGTGCCAGCAGCTTATACAAAGGGTCAGCGGTTAGTTCCAAAGAGACCCAGTACTTC. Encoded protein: CASSLYKGSAVSSKETQYF.

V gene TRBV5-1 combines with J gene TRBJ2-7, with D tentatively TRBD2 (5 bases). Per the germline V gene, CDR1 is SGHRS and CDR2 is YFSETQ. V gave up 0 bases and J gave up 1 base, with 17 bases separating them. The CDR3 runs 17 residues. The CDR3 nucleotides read TGCGCCAGCAGCTTGGCCGGGGTTGGGGTCAAGTCCTACGAGCAGTACTTC. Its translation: CASSLAGVGVKSYEQYF.

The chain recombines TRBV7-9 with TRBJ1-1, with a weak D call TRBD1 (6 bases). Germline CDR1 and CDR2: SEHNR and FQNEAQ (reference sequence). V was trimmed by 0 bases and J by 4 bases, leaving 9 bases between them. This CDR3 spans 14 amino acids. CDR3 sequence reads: CASSLAQQGTEAFF. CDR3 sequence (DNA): TGTGCCAGCAGCTTAGCGCAACAGGGCACTGAAGCTTTCTTT.

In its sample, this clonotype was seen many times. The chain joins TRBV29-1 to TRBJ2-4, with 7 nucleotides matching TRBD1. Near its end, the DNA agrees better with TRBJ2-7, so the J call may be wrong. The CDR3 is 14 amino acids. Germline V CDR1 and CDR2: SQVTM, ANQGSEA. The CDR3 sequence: CSVEGGTATYEQYF. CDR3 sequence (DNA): TGCAGCGTTGAAGGGGGGACAGCCACCTACGAGCAGTACTTC.

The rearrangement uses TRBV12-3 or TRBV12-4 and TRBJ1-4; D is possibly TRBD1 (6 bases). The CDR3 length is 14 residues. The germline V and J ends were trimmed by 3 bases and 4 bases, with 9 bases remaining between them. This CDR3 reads CASSFTGHNEKLFF. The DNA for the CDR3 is TGTGCCAGCAGTTTTACAGGGCATAATGAAAAACTGTTTTTT.

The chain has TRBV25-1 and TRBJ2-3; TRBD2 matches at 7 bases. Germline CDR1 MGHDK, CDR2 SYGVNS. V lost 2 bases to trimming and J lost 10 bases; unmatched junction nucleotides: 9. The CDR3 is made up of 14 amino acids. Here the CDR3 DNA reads TGTGCCAGCAGTGAAGGGCTGGCGGGGGACGCGCAGTATTTT. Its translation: CASSEGLAGDAQYF.

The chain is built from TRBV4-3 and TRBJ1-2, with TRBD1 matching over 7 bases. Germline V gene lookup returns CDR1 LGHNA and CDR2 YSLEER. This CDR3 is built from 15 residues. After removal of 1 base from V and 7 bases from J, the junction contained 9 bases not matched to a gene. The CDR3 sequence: CASSQGDRVKGGYTF. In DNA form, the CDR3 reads TGCGCCAGCAGCCAAGGAGACAGGGTGAAGGGTGGCTACACCTTC.

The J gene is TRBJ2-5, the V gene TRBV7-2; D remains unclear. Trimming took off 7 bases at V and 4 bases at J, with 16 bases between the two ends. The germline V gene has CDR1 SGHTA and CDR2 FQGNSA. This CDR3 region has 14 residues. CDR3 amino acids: CASTSGYIGETQYF. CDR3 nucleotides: TGTGCCAGCACCTCCGGGTATATAGGAGAGACCCAGTACTTC.

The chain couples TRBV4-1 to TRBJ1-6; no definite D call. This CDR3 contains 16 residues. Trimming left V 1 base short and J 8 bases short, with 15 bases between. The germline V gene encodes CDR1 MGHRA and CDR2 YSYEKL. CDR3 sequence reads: CASSQGKGGRDSPLHF. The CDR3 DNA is TGCGCCAGCAGCCAAGGAAAGGGAGGTCGGGATTCACCCCTCCACTTT.

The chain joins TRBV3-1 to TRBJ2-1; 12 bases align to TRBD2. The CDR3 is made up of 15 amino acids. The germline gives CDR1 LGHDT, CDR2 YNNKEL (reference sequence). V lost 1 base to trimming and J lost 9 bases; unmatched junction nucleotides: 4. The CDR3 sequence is CASSQGRLAGVEQFF. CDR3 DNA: TGTGCCAGCAGCCAAGGACGACTAGCGGGGGTTGAGCAGTTCTTC.

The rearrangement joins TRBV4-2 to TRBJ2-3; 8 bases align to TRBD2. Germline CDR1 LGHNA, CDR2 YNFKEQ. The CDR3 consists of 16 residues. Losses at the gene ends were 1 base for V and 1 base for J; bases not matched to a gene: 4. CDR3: CASSQGKLAGTDTQYF. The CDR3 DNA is TGTGCCAGCAGCCAAGGAAAACTAGCGGGCACAGATACGCAGTATTTT.

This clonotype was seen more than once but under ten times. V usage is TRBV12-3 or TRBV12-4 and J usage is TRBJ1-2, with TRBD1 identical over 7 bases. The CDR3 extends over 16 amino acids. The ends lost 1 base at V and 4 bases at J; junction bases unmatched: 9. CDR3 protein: CASSLVEGQRTYGYTF. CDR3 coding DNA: TGTGCCAGCAGTTTAGTGGAGGGACAGCGAACCTATGGCTACACCTTC.